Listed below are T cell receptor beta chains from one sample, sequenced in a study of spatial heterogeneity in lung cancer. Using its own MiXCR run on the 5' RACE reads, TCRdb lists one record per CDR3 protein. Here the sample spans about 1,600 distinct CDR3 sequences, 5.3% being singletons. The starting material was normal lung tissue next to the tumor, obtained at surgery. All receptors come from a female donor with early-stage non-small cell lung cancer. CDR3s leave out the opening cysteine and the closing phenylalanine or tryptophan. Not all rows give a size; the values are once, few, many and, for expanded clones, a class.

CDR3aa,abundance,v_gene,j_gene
ATQLAGGTYNEQF,medium-sized,TRBV24-1,TRBJ2-1
SVAGQGAYEQY,medium-sized,TRBV29-1,TRBJ2-7
ASSPRSGGEQY,many,TRBV9,TRBJ2-7
ASSLEGTGFNEQF,large,TRBV5-1,TRBJ2-1
ASSAQGYPGELF,many,TRBV7-8,TRBJ2-2
ASSELGNEQF,many,TRBV6-1,TRBJ2-1
ASREGALNYGYT,many,TRBV28,TRBJ1-2
ASSLLGQGYLGELF,many,TRBV7-6,TRBJ2-2
ASSYREGQPQH,medium-sized,TRBV6-5,TRBJ1-5
SAGADTDTQY,-,TRBV20-1,TRBJ2-3
ASSSRYGLAGGDTDTQY,many,TRBV7-2,TRBJ2-3
SAKFQRGVSYEQY,medium-sized,TRBV20-1,TRBJ2-7
ASRSAGNSNQPQH,medium-sized,TRBV7-2,TRBJ1-5
ASSTVETQY,medium-sized,TRBV6-6,TRBJ2-5
ASFRPRALTNTGELF,medium-sized,TRBV12-3/TRBV12-4,TRBJ2-2
AIRDFETQY,medium-sized,TRBV10-3,TRBJ2-5
ASSRGTGGSPLH,many,TRBV6-5,TRBJ1-6
ASSRPGQTYNEQF,medium-sized,TRBV27,TRBJ2-1
AISDSGGGRPQH,medium-sized,TRBV10-3,TRBJ1-5
ASGWGDIAEAF,large,TRBV7-4,TRBJ1-1
SATGGFSYNEQF,medium-sized,TRBV20-1,TRBJ2-1
AKNLPTSGGPISYEQY,medium-sized,TRBV6-8,TRBJ2-7
ASQPELSSYNEQF,medium-sized,TRBV5-1,TRBJ2-1
ASSLPGPKEDTQY,large,TRBV7-8,TRBJ2-3
AGGTNTDTQY,few,TRBV2,TRBJ2-3
ASRTGGPRAEAF,large,TRBV19,TRBJ1-1
ASSFSQGARYNEQF,medium-sized,TRBV7-6,TRBJ2-1
SARDKEQGGKLF,medium-sized,TRBV20-1,TRBJ1-4
ASSTTGLANYGYT,medium-sized,TRBV28,TRBJ1-2
ASSLLAGPTDTQY,medium-sized,TRBV6-6,TRBJ2-3
ASSADYTSTDTQY,medium-sized,TRBV7-2,TRBJ2-3
ASSPSGAQDTQY,large,TRBV10-2,TRBJ2-3
ASTPPDLYGANVLT,medium-sized,TRBV9,TRBJ2-6
ASSDRDRGQPEAF,many,TRBV25-1,TRBJ1-1
ASSLGGRLAF,medium-sized,TRBV12-3/TRBV12-4,TRBJ1-1
ASSFMSGGAETQY,large,TRBV7-2,TRBJ2-5
ASSPLGTENYGYT,large,TRBV2,TRBJ1-2
ASSFLRGSRHEQY,medium-sized,TRBV28,TRBJ2-7
ASSSVRETQH,-,TRBV7-9,TRBJ2-5
ASSHTRGGRDEKLF,many,TRBV7-2,TRBJ1-4
ASSYSTGYGEQF,medium-sized,TRBV6-6,TRBJ2-1
SVEDLKRRSYNEQF,many,TRBV29-1,TRBJ2-1
ASSRKPNTGQAGANVLT,-,TRBV11-2,TRBJ2-6
ASSLHSGSAGIPEAF,medium-sized,TRBV7-9,TRBJ1-1
ASSQGSSGGPSSYNEQF,many,TRBV11-2,TRBJ2-1
ASSSRINRTFYTEAF,-,TRBV21-1,TRBJ1-1
SARQAGGPADTQY,medium-sized,TRBV20-1,TRBJ2-3
ASSFSLGIPQQF,medium-sized,TRBV12-3/TRBV12-4,TRBJ2-1
ASSEFNEAF,medium-sized,TRBV25-1,TRBJ1-1
ASSSGTANTEAF,many,TRBV11-2,TRBJ1-1
ASGKEGSNQPQH,medium-sized,TRBV10-3,TRBJ1-5
AWSALGDSYTDTQY,-,TRBV30,TRBJ2-3
ASSQGRRHSYEQY,medium-sized,TRBV4-3,TRBJ2-7
AWQGYQETQY,medium-sized,TRBV30,TRBJ2-5
ASSPTPRVGGYGYT,medium-sized,TRBV7-9,TRBJ1-2
ASSLYTGGDTQY,many,TRBV12-3/TRBV12-4,TRBJ2-3
ASSLGHRGTEAF,once,TRBV7-2,TRBJ1-1